This T cell receptor beta chain emerged from a study of post-analysis software for immune sequencing data. General observations from the study: Higher frequency in patients than in controls was seen for about five TRBV segments, with TRBV5-6, TRBV5-1 and TRBV20-1 among them.

This CDR3 region has 16 residues. V trimming: 5 bases; J trimming: 4 bases; junction bases outside the gene matches: 6. Unique-molecular-identifier-tagged TCR beta cDNA libraries were used. TCRdb re-called the PCR reads through MiXCR, storing one row per CDR3 protein. Of over 300,000 distinct CDR3 sequences listed, less than 35% are singletons. There are a few counts of this clonotype. The antigen is undetermined. The source is a girl aged 5-17 years with multiple sclerosis. The chain combines TRBV12-3 or TRBV12-4 with TRBJ2-1; 12 bases are shared with TRBD2. The sequenced material came from blood. CDR3 amino acids: CASSRLAGASYNEQFF. In nucleotides, the CDR3 is TGTGCCAGCAGTAGACTAGCGGGGGCCTCATACAATGAGCAGTTCTTC.